This T cell receptor (beta chain) appears in the sequencing data of a study of T cells in Graves' hyperthyroidism and ophthalmopathy. Looking at the study overall: At the time of initial diagnosis and before any treatment, peripheral blood was collected.

TCR beta CDR3 sequences were amplified from RNA transcripts. The HTBI primer set served for first-round RT-PCR of the TCR CDR3. One entry per CDR3 protein, called by TCRdb with MiXCR from the multiplex PCR reads. This table holds 600,000 or so distinct CDR3 sequences, approximately 15% found once. The study, taken as a whole, reports: Also found in blood were most expanded thyroid clonotypes above 0.001.

This clonotype has just one count. Its antigen is unidentified. Each person with ophthalmopathy scored at least 3 on the Clinical Activity Score, reached NOSPECS grade 4 or higher, and had been ill under 3 months. The sequencing sample was made of blood. This receptor was obtained from a woman between 18 and 29 years old with Graves' ophthalmopathy.

DNA for the CDR3: TGTGCCAGCAGTTCCATTGGGAGGGTCGCTAACTATGGCTACACCTTC. It encodes CASSSIGRVANYGYTF. The chain is built from TRBV6-2 or TRBV6-3 and TRBJ1-2; D unclear. The V end lost 4 bases, the J end lost 0 bases, and 15 bases lay between the germline ends. The CDR3 sequence is 16 residues long. In germline, CDR1 is MNHEY, CDR2 SVGEGT.